Listed below are T cell receptor beta chains from one sample, sequenced in a study of beta chain features in type 1 diabetes. This table comes from immunoSEQ multiplex PCR, and its TCRdb copy is limited to in-frame clones, with some not included. The sample contains 250,000 to 300,000 clones, 13% to 15% of which appear only once. The sample comprised naive CD4+ T cells from blood. The receptors here all came from a man aged 30 to 39 with type 1 diabetes. Each CDR3 is given with its conserved first and last residue. Fields, in order: CDR3 protein, V gene, clone size, J gene. Some rows have no size entry. The others give once, few or many, or a class for an expanded clone.

CAIRGDSNTEAFF	TRBV10-3	few	TRBJ1-1
CASSLPTGSAFF	TRBV6-6	few	TRBJ1-1
CARTRGSEAFF	TRBV30	-	TRBJ1-1
CASSFQASMTDTQYF	TRBV11-2	-	TRBJ2-3
CASSPLTSTDTQYF	TRBV18	few	TRBJ2-3
CASSYDRGLRNTEAFF	TRBV5-6	few	TRBJ1-1
CASSKDEEYF	TRBV21-1	few	TRBJ2-7
CASSSSRDTQYF	TRBV7-3	-	TRBJ2-3
CASSGDRASYGYTF	TRBV9	-	TRBJ1-2
CSVDRGSGVGLFF	TRBV29-1	few	TRBJ2-1
CASKDRLNTEAFF	TRBV5-1	few	TRBJ1-1
CSARPRREQFF	TRBV20-1	few	TRBJ2-1
CASRPGGAGYYEQYF	TRBV5-1	few	TRBJ2-7
CASSLGGSSNQPQHF	TRBV7-2	few	TRBJ1-5
CASSVGGTGGAYEQYF	TRBV9	-	TRBJ2-7
CASSLGGGHIQYF	TRBV7-8	few	TRBJ2-4
CASSFSGTGSYEQYF	TRBV11-3	-	TRBJ2-7
CATRRAIATNEKLFF	TRBV15	-	TRBJ1-4
CAWSVGTGGHYGYTF	TRBV30	-	TRBJ1-2
CASSLTLHSGNTIYF	TRBV18	few	TRBJ1-3
CASSQHASDTQYF	TRBV9	few	TRBJ2-3
CAWSGRQGVKAFF	TRBV30	-	TRBJ1-1
CASSPGQDQPQHF	TRBV18	few	TRBJ1-5
CATNRRGIYEQYF	TRBV28	few	TRBJ2-7
CSVASRAGRATYEQYF	TRBV29-1	few	TRBJ2-7
CASSLGTSEKQFF	TRBV18	few	TRBJ2-1
CASNLPRTDFNEQFF	TRBV11-3	-	TRBJ2-1
CASSPSEAITYEQYF	TRBV28	-	TRBJ2-7
CASSLTLAGVRTGELFF	TRBV5-1	once	TRBJ2-2
CASSYTSGDSYEQYF	TRBV18	-	TRBJ2-7
CAWSVRVVAGGPVTGELFF	TRBV30	-	TRBJ2-2
CASSLIQRDEQYF	TRBV7-9	few	TRBJ2-7
CASSHIRTGGEEQYF	TRBV5-1	-	TRBJ2-7
CASSLGGIGANVLTF	TRBV5-4	-	TRBJ2-6
CASSSPGTSGDNEQFF	TRBV7-9	few	TRBJ2-1
CASSLAGTSGYEQYF	TRBV5-1	-	TRBJ2-7
CASSQETSYEQYF	TRBV4-3	few	TRBJ2-7
CASSRPGLAGTDTQYF	TRBV27	few	TRBJ2-3
CASSPGGNIAVDTQYF	TRBV5-4	-	TRBJ2-3
CASSERDAYNEQFF	TRBV2	few	TRBJ2-1
CAWSRGFSYEQYF	TRBV30	-	TRBJ2-7
CASSLGRAFPETQYF	TRBV7-2	few	TRBJ2-5
CASSQTTERNQPQHF	TRBV4-2	-	TRBJ1-5
CASSRRGPFDEQFF	TRBV7-2	-	TRBJ2-1
CSVGGLALYEQYF	TRBV29-1	-	TRBJ2-7
CSVDRKREGQYEQYF	TRBV29-1	few	TRBJ2-7